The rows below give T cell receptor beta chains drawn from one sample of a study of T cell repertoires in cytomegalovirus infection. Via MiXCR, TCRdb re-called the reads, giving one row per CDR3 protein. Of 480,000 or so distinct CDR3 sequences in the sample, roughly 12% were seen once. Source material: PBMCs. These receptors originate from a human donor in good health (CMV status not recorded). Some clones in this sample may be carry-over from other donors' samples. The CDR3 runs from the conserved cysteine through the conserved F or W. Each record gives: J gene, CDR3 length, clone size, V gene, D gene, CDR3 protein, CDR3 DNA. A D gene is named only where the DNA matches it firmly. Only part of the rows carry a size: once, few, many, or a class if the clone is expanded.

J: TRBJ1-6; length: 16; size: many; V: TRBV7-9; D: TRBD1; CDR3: CASSTTLGQYNSPLHF; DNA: TGTGCCAGCAGCACTACTTTGGGACAGTATAATTCACCCCTCCACTTT
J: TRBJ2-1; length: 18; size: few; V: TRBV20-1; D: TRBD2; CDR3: CSASTRFSGRTSYNEQFF; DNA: TGCAGTGCTTCCACCCGATTCAGCGGGAGGACCTCCTACAATGAGCAGTTCTTC
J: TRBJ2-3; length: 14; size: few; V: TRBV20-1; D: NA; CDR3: CSALLAANTDTQYF; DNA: TGCAGTGCTTTACTAGCAGCCAACACAGATACGCAGTATTTT
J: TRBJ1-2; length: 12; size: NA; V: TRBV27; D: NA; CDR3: CASSQQGYGYTF; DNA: TGTGCCAGCAGTCAACAGGGATATGGCTACACCTTC
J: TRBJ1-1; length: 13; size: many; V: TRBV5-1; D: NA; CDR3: CASSTNRATEAFF; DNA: TGCGCCAGCAGTACAAACAGGGCCACTGAAGCTTTCTTT
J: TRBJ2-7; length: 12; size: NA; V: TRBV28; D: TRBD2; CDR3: CASIAGGDEQYF; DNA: TGTGCCAGCATCGCGGGAGGGGACGAGCAGTACTTC
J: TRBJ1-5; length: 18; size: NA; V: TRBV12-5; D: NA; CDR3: CASGLVILARESNQPQHF; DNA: TGTGCTAGTGGTTTGGTAATTTTAGCCAGGGAGAGCAATCAGCCCCAGCATTTT
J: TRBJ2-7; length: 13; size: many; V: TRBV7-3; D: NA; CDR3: CASSLDRNYEQYF; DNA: TGTGCCAGCAGCCTCGACAGGAACTACGAGCAGTACTTC
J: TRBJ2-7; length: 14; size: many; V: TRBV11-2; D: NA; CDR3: CASSALWRAYEQYF; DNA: TGTGCCAGCAGCGCTCTGTGGCGGGCCTACGAGCAGTACTTC
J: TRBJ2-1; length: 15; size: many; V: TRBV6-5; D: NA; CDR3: CASSYTGALSNEQFF; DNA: TGTGCCAGCAGTTACACGGGGGCCTTATCAAATGAGCAGTTCTTC
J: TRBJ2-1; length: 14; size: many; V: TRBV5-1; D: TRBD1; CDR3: CASSHRDRFNEQFF; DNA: TGCGCCAGCAGCCACCGGGACAGGTTCAATGAGCAGTTCTTC
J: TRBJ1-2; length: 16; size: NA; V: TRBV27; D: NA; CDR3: CASSLGSMLGPYGYTF; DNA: TGTGCCAGCAGTTTAGGTAGTATGTTGGGACCTTATGGCTACACCTTC
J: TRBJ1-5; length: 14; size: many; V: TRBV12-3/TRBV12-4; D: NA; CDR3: CASSYTDSNQPQHF; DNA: TGTGCCAGCAGCTATACAGATAGCAATCAGCCCCAGCATTTT
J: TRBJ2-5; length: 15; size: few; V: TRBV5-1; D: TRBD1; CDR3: CASSSGTGLQETQYF; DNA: TGCGCCAGCAGCTCCGGGACAGGGTTGCAAGAGACCCAGTACTTC
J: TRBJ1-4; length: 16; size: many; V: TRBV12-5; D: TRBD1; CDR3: CASGDTAGQVNEKLFF; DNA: TGTGCTAGTGGTGATACAGCCGGACAGGTCAATGAAAAACTGTTTTTT
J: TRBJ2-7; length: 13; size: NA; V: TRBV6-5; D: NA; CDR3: CASSYGGLGEQYF; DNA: TGTGCCAGCAGTTATGGGGGGCTCGGGGAGCAGTACTTC
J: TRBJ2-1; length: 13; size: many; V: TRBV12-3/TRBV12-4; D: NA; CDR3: CASSLGPNHEQFF; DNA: TGTGCCAGCAGTTTAGGGCCTAACCATGAGCAGTTCTTC
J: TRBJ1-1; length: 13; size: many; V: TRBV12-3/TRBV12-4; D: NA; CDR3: CASSHREITEAFF; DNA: TGTGCCAGCAGTCACAGGGAAATAACTGAAGCTTTCTTT
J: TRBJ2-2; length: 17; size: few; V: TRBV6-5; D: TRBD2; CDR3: CASSYSGLALNTGELFF; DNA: TGTGCCAGCAGTTACTCGGGACTAGCGCTGAACACCGGGGAGCTGTTTTTT
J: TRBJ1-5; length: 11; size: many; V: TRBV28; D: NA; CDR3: CASRGGQPQHF; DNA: TGTGCCAGCAGGGGAGGGCAGCCCCAGCATTTT
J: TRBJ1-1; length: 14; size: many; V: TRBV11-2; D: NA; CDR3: CASSLDLFNIGAFF; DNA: TGTGCCAGCAGCTTAGATCTCTTTAATATAGGAGCTTTCTTT
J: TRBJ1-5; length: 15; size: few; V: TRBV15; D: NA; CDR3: CATDQGLRGNQPQHF; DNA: TGTGCCACGGACCAGGGACTTCGCGGCAATCAGCCCCAGCATTTT
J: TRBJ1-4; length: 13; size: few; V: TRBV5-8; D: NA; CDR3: CASSFGRWEKLFF; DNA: TGTGCCAGCAGCTTTGGGAGATGGGAAAAACTGTTTTTT
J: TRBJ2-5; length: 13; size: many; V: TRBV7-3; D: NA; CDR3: CASSFRAEETQYF; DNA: TGTGCCAGCAGCTTCCGGGCCGAAGAGACCCAGTACTTC
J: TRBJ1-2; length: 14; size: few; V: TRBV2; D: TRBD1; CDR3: CASSSRTGAGGYTF; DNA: TGTGCCAGCAGCTCCAGGACAGGGGCGGGTGGCTACACCTTC
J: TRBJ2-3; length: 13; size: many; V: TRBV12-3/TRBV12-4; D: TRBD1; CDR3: CASSTRQGARVHF; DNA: TGTGCCAGCAGCACGCGACAGGGGGCGAGAGTGCATTTT
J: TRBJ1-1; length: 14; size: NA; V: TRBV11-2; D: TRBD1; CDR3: CASSYLDRGSEAFF; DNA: TGTGCCAGCAGCTATCTGGACAGGGGAAGTGAAGCTTTCTTT
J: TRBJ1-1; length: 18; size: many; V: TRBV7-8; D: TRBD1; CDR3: CASSYIPGQGAVNTEAFF; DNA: TGTGCCAGCAGCTATATACCGGGACAGGGGGCGGTGAACACTGAAGCTTTCTTT
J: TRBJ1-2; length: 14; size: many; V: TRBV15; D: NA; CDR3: CATRTNGGSGGYTF; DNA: TGTGCCACCCGCACGAACGGTGGGTCGGGCGGCTACACCTTC
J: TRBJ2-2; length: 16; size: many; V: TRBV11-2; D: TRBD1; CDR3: CASSKNDRGFAGELFF; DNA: TGTGCCAGCAGCAAAAATGACAGGGGGTTCGCCGGGGAGCTGTTTTTT
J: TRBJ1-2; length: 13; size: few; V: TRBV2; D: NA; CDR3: CASSGEPHSGYTF; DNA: TGTGCCAGCAGTGGAGAACCCCACAGCGGCTACACCTTC